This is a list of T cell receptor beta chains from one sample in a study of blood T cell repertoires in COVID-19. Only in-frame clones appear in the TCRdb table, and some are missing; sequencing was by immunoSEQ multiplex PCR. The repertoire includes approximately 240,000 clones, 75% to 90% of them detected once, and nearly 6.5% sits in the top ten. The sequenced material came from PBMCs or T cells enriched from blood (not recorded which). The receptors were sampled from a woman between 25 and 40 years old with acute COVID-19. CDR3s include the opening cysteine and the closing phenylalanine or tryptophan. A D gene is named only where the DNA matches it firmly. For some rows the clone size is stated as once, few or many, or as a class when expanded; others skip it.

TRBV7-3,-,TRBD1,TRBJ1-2,CASSLGQGAGGYTF,TGTGCCAGCAGCCTAGGACAGGGGGCGGGAGGCTACACCTTC
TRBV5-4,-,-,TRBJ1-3,CASSFTGSSGNTIYF,TGTGCCAGCAGCTTCACAGGTTCCTCTGGAAACACCATATATTTT
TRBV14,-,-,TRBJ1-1,CASSQVPGSGNTEAFF,TGTGCCAGCAGCCAAGTCCCGGGGTCGGGGAACACTGAAGCTTTCTTT
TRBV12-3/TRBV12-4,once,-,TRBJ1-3,CASSLISGNTIYF,TGTGCCAGCAGTTTAATCTCAGGCAACACCATATATTTT
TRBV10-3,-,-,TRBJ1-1,CAIRTTDEAFF,TGTGCCATCAGGACGACAGATGAAGCTTTCTTT
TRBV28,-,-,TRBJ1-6,CASSSYSDNSPLHF,TGTGCCAGCAGCTCCTACAGTGATAATTCACCCCTCCACTTT
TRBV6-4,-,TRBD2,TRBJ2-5,CASSALPGGRETQYF,TGTGCCAGCAGTGCCCTGCCGGGAGGACGGGAGACCCAGTACTTC
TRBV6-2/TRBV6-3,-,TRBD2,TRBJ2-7,CASSPNVPGGAPEQYF,TGTGCCAGCAGCCCAAATGTGCCGGGAGGAGCCCCCGAGCAGTACTTC
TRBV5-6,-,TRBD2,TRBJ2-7,CASSSAGIQSYEQYF,TGTGCCAGCAGCTCAGCGGGAATCCAATCCTACGAGCAGTACTTC
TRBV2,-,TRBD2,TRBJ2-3,CASSDREATSGKSTDTQYF,TGTGCCAGCAGTGATAGGGAGGCCACTAGCGGTAAAAGCACAGATACGCAGTATTTT
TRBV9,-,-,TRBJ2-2,CASSVGSRPTGELFF,TGTGCCAGCAGCGTAGGCTCGCGCCCCACCGGGGAGCTGTTTTTT
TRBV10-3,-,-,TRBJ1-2,CAISTDLSYGYTF,TGTGCCATCAGTACCGACTTAAGCTATGGCTACACCTTC
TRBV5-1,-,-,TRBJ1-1,CASSLGPTNTEAFF,TGCGCCAGCAGCTTGGGACCGACTAACACTGAAGCTTTCTTT
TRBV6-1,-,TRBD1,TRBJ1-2,CASSEFARGYGYTF,TGTGCCAGCAGTGAATTTGCCAGGGGGTATGGCTACACCTTC
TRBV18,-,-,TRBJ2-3,CASSPRVLKSSTDTQYF,TGTGCCAGCTCACCACGCGTACTAAAATCATCCACAGATACGCAGTATTTT
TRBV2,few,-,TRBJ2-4,CASSVTENIQYF,TGTGCCAGCAGTGTGACAGAAAACATTCAGTACTTC
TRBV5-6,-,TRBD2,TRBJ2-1,CASSTPLAGAYNEQFF,TGTGCCAGCAGCACACCCCTAGCGGGTGCCTACAATGAGCAGTTCTTC
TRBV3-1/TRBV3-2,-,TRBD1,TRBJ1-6,CASSQGRGYNSPLHF,TGTGCCAGCAGCCAGGGCAGGGGGTATAATTCACCCCTCCACTTT
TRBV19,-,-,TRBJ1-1,CATRRDKDTEAFF,TGTGCCACCCGAAGGGACAAGGACACTGAAGCTTTCTTT
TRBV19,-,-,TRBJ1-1,CASSLAPVASGTEAFF,TGTGCCAGTAGCCTAGCCCCCGTCGCGTCGGGAACTGAAGCTTTCTTT
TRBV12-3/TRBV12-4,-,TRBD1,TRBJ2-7,CASSPGQVAEQYF,TGTGCCAGCAGTCCGGGACAGGTAGCCGAGCAGTACTTC
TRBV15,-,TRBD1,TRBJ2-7,CATSTGTVGEQYF,TGTGCCACCAGCACCGGGACAGTAGGCGAGCAGTACTTC
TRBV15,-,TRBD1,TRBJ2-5,CATSRRGTGQETQYF,TGTGCCACCAGCAGGCGAGGGACAGGGCAAGAGACCCAGTACTTC
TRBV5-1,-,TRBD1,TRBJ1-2,CASSSGGPGSNYGYTF,TGCGCCAGCAGCTCAGGGGGGCCGGGCTCCAACTATGGCTACACCTTC